The subject of this entry is one T cell receptor beta chain. The genomic DNA of each subset was split evenly across several immunoSEQ plates. Clones were sequenced by immunoSEQ multiplex PCR, and TCRdb holds only the in-frame ones, with some missing. The table has millions of clones, about 95% seen once. This CDR3 has 14 residues. Germline-derived CDR1 and CDR2 are WNHNN and SYGVQD (reference sequence). With 2 bases removed from V and 3 bases from J, the gap between germline ends came to 8 bases. The data belong to a study of shared clonotypes between healthy human individuals. Overall study: The composition of the donors was two women and a few men aged 18 to 49. Plates per donor: three CD4 naive, three CD4 memory, two CD8 naive, one CD8 memory.

Cells designated naive CD8 were CD45RO-negative and were positively selected for CCR7, with terminally differentiated effector memory CD45RA+ cells excluded. Adults of Caucasian background living in Nashville, Tennessee made up all donors. The sequence was obtained from a man between 18 and 29 years old in good health. What was sequenced was naive CD8+ T cells sorted from blood. V and J are TRBV10-1 and TRBJ2-1; D unresolved. The CDR3 reads CASSEGGYYNEQFF. The DNA of the CDR3 is TGCGCCAGCAGTGAGGGCGGTTACTACAATGAGCAGTTCTTC.